One TCR beta chain is described in this entry. These data originate in a study of blood T cell repertoires in COVID-19. Study at large: Material from acute and convalescent COVID-19 was sourced from the United States, Italy and Spain. T cells, B-cell-depleted T cells, or PBMCs supplied cDNA or gDNA.

The method was immunoSEQ multiplex PCR; TCRdb's version includes in-frame clones alone and lacks a portion of them. The sample carries under 75,000 clones, about four fifths recorded once. The V end was cut by 2 bases, the J end by 1 base, with 6 bases between. The CDR3 is made up of 13 amino acids. Germline CDR1 is SGHDT and CDR2 is YYEEEE. The rearrangement uses TRBV5-6 and TRBJ1-1; D not certain. The sequence derives from a woman aged 60-75 years with acute or convalescent COVID-19. The sample comprised peripheral blood. CDR3 residues: CASSFQENTEAFF. As DNA, the CDR3 is TGTGCCAGCAGCTTTCAGGAGAACACTGAAGCTTTCTTT.